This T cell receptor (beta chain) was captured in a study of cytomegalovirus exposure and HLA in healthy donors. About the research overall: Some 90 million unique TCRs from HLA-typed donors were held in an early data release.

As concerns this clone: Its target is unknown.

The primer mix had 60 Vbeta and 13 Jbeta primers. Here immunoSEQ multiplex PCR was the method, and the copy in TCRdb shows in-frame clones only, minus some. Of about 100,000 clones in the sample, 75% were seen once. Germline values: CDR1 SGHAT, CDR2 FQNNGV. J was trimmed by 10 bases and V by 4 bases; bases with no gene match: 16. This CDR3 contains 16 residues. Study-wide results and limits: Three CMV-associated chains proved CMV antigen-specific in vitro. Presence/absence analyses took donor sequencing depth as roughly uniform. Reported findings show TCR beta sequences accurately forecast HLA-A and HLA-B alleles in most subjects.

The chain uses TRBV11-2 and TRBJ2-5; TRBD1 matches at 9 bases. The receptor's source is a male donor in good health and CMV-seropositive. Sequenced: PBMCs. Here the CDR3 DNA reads TGTGCCAGCAGCTCCAGAGGCGACAGGGGGGGGTTTCACCAGTACTTC. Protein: CASSSRGDRGGFHQYF.